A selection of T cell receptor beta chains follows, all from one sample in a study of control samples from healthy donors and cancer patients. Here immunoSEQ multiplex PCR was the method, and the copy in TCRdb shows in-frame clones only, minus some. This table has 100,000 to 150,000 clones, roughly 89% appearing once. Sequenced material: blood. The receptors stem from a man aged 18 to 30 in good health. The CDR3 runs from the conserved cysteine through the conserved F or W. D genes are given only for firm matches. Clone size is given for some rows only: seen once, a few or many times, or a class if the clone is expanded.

CASSTLSGGGQPQHF TGTGCCAGTAGTACCCTTTCAGGGGGCGGTCAGCCCCAGCATTTT TRBV19 . TRBD1 TRBJ1-5
CATRDRAGYTF TGTGCCACCCGGGACAGAGCTGGCTACACCTTC TRBV6-6 . TRBD1 TRBJ1-2
CASEGASGGRDTQYF TGTGCCAGTGAAGGGGCTAGCGGGGGAAGAGATACGCAGTATTTT TRBV19 . TRBD2 TRBJ2-3
CASSLYPTGGGPSPGELFF TGTGCCAGCAGCTTATACCCCACGGGGGGCGGGCCTAGCCCCGGGGAGCTGTTTTTT TRBV7-9 . . TRBJ2-2
CASSQDFWGNTEAFF TGTGCCAGCAGCCAAGACTTCTGGGGGAACACTGAAGCTTTCTTT TRBV4-2 . . TRBJ1-1
CASSGQVQGIQYF TGTGCCAGCAGCGGACAGGTTCAGGGCATTCAGTACTTC TRBV28 . TRBD1 TRBJ2-4
CASGLAPGGRRETQYF TGTGCTAGTGGTTTGGCACCCGGGGGGCGGCGAGAGACCCAGTACTTC TRBV12-5 . . TRBJ2-5
CSVRRQGDYGYTF TGCAGCGTTCGGCGACAGGGAGACTATGGCTACACCTTC TRBV29-1 . TRBD1 TRBJ1-2
CASSPQPREYNEQFF TGTGCCAGCAGCCCGCAACCTCGGGAGTACAATGAGCAGTTCTTC TRBV5-6 . . TRBJ2-1
CASSQAPGTDTQYF TGCGCCAGCAGCCAAGCTCCAGGGACAGATACGCAGTATTTT TRBV4-1 once . TRBJ2-3
CASSLAGGVEAGELFF TGTGCCAGCAGCTTGGCCGGGGGGGTAGAAGCCGGGGAGCTGTTTTTT TRBV5-4 . TRBD2 TRBJ2-2
CASSLAYRDSTDTQYF TGCGCCAGCAGCTTGGCCTACAGAGATAGCACAGATACGCAGTATTTT TRBV5-1 . . TRBJ2-3
CASSRGFTTDTQYF TGTGCCAGCAGCCGGGGATTCACAACAGATACGCAGTATTTT TRBV3-1/TRBV3-2 . . TRBJ2-3
CASSQIQPMGGLNYGYTF TGCGCCAGCAGCCAAATCCAGCCGATGGGGGGGCTCAACTATGGCTACACCTTC TRBV4-1 . . TRBJ1-2
CAGTPLTGVETQYF TGTGCCGGAACCCCATTGACAGGAGTAGAGACCCAGTACTTC TRBV30 . . TRBJ2-5
CASSKGNYGYTF TGTGCCAGCAGCAAGGGTAACTATGGCTACACCTTC TRBV2 . . TRBJ1-2
CASGQGAGVTEAFF TGTGCTAGTGGACAGGGGGCAGGGGTAACTGAAGCTTTCTTT TRBV12-5 . TRBD1 TRBJ1-1
CASSLGFHYEQYF TGTGCCAGCAGCTTAGGGTTTCACTACGAGCAGTACTTC TRBV11-2 . . TRBJ2-7
CASSFRQRNTEAFF TGTGCCAGCAGTTTCCGACAGAGGAACACTGAAGCTTTCTTT TRBV27 . . TRBJ1-1
CAISTRAGYQETQYF TGTGCCATCAGTACCAGGGCAGGCTACCAAGAGACCCAGTACTTC TRBV10-3 . . TRBJ2-5
CASSPRGGVRDTEAFF TGTGCCAGCAGCCCCCGCGGGGGGGTACGGGACACTGAAGCTTTCTTT TRBV3-1/TRBV3-2 . . TRBJ1-1
CASSLGAGNTIYF TGCGCCAGCAGCTTGGGAGCTGGAAACACCATATATTTT TRBV5-1 . . TRBJ1-3
CASRTPAQDATNEKLFF TGTGCCAGCCGAACCCCGGCCCAGGATGCAACTAATGAAAAACTGTTTTTT TRBV6-4 . . TRBJ1-4
CASSLTRGETQYF TGCGCCAGCAGCTTGACTAGGGGTGAGACCCAGTACTTC TRBV5-1 . . TRBJ2-5
CASSLLGEQFF TGTGCCAGTAGTTTGTTGGGCGAGCAGTTCTTC TRBV19 . . TRBJ2-1
CASSLEGLSTDTQYF TGTGCCAGCAGCCTGGAGGGCCTCAGCACAGATACGCAGTATTTT TRBV6-5 . . TRBJ2-3
CAISYSGGADEQFF TGTGCCATCTCGTATAGCGGGGGGGCAGATGAGCAGTTCTTC TRBV10-3 . TRBD2 TRBJ2-1
CASSEKGQGRGEAFF TGTGCCAGCAGTGAAAAAGGACAGGGGCGTGGTGAAGCTTTCTTT TRBV2 . TRBD1 TRBJ1-1
CASSESVPGGSNEKLFF TGCGCCAGCAGTGAGTCGGTACCGGGGGGTTCTAATGAAAAACTGTTTTTT TRBV10-1 . . TRBJ1-4
CASSRGPGSGENIQYF TGTGCCAGTAGTAGAGGGCCAGGGAGCGGAGAAAACATTCAGTACTTC TRBV19 . . TRBJ2-4
CASSPGVGYGYTF TGTGCCAGCAGCCCGGGGGTGGGCTATGGCTACACCTTC TRBV12-3/TRBV12-4 . . TRBJ1-2
CAISEEGRPIDTGNTIYF TGTGCCATCAGTGAGGAGGGCAGACCAATTGACACCGGAAACACCATATATTTT TRBV10-3 . . TRBJ1-3
CASLMRVYDFQPQHF TGTGCCAGCCTCATGCGTGTTTACGACTTCCAGCCCCAGCATTTT TRBV6-5 . . TRBJ1-5
CASSPQGSSYEQYF TGTGCCAGCAGTCCACAGGGTAGCTCCTACGAGCAGTACTTC TRBV2 . . TRBJ2-7
CASSETGFDYGYTF TGTGCCAGCAGTGAAACGGGGTTCGACTATGGCTACACCTTC TRBV2 . . TRBJ1-2
CASSSGRTNTEAFF TGTGCCAGCAGTTCGGGACGGACGAACACTGAAGCTTTCTTT TRBV27 . . TRBJ1-1
CASRGDVRNTIYF TGTGCCAGCAGAGGGGACGTCCGAAACACCATATATTTT TRBV6-5 . . TRBJ1-3
CAISELDTEAFF TGTGCCATCAGTGAACTGGACACTGAAGCTTTCTTT TRBV10-3 . . TRBJ1-1
CASSSRRGYEQYF TGTGCCAGCAGCTCTCGGCGGGGCTACGAGCAGTACTTC TRBV11-3 . . TRBJ2-7
CASSQGTSGGNQETQYF TGTGCCAGCAGCCAAGGGACTAGCGGGGGGAACCAAGAGACCCAGTACTTC TRBV3-1/TRBV3-2 once TRBD2 TRBJ2-5
CASSLGGGGELFF TGCGCCAGCAGCCTAGGGGGCGGCGGGGAGCTGTTTTTT TRBV5-1 . TRBD1 TRBJ2-2
CASSGLAGDAETQYF TGTGCCAGCAGCGGACTAGCGGGGGATGCGGAGACCCAGTACTTC TRBV9 . TRBD2 TRBJ2-5
CASSLGQGKAFF TGTGCCAGCAGCTTGGGCCAGGGAAAAGCTTTCTTT TRBV7-3 once . TRBJ1-1
CASSPGQGAMNTEAFF TGCGCCAGCAGTCCGGGACAGGGGGCCATGAACACTGAAGCTTTCTTT TRBV5-1 . TRBD1 TRBJ1-1
CASRPGQVNQPQHF TGTGCCAGCAGACCGGGACAGGTCAATCAGCCCCAGCATTTT TRBV6-5 once TRBD1 TRBJ1-5
CASRGTTGEEQYF TGTGCCAGCAGGGGAACCACAGGGGAGGAGCAGTACTTC TRBV2 . TRBD1 TRBJ2-7
CASGRDSTDTQYF TGTGCTAGTGGCCGGGACAGCACAGATACGCAGTATTTT TRBV12-5 few . TRBJ2-3
CASSLGTGRETQYF TGTGCCAGCAGCTTGGGGACAGGGAGGGAGACCCAGTACTTC TRBV11-3 . TRBD1 TRBJ2-5
CASSEVTGGYEQYF TGTGCCAGCAGTGAAGTCACAGGGGGCTACGAGCAGTACTTC TRBV2 . TRBD1 TRBJ2-7
CASRPGTGDNSPLHF TGTGCCAGCAGGCCCGGGACAGGGGACAATTCACCCCTCCACTTT TRBV6-4 . TRBD1 TRBJ1-6
CASSSEPNTEAFF TGTGCCAGCAGCTCCGAACCAAACACTGAAGCTTTCTTT TRBV7-9 . . TRBJ1-1
CSASPRQGMTFF TGCAGTGCTAGTCCGCGGCAGGGGATGACTTTCTTT TRBV20-1 . . TRBJ1-1
CASSPLLSRGAQETQYF TGTGCCAGCAGCCCCCTTCTTTCTCGGGGGGCCCAAGAGACCCAGTACTTC TRBV7-9 once . TRBJ2-5
CASSEGRTSGLQETQYF TGTGCCAGCAGCGAGGGTAGGACTAGCGGGCTTCAAGAGACCCAGTACTTC TRBV9 . TRBD2 TRBJ2-5
CASSLQYEQYF TGTGCCAGCAGTTTACAATACGAGCAGTACTTC TRBV28 once . TRBJ2-7
CASNRRTAHYGYTF TGTGCCAGCAACAGAAGGACAGCGCACTATGGCTACACCTTC TRBV2 once . TRBJ1-2
CASQNRGFSTEAFF TGTGCCAGCCAAAACAGGGGGTTTAGCACTGAAGCTTTCTTT TRBV19 . TRBD1 TRBJ1-1